This T cell receptor beta chain was sequenced in a study of T cells in Graves' hyperthyroidism and ophthalmopathy. Patients with uncontrolled infections, other autoimmune diseases, pregnancy or lactation were excluded. Germline CDR1 is DFQATT and CDR2 is SNEGSKA (reference sequence). CDR3 length equals 12 residues. V lost 4 bases, J lost 4 bases, and 10 bases lay in between. RNA transcripts yielded amplified TCR beta CDR3 regions. When the TCR CDR3 underwent first-round RT-PCR, the HTBI primer set was used. TCRdb recomputed calls from the multiplex PCR reads with MiXCR, one row per CDR3 protein. The sample lists 750,000 to 900,000 distinct CDR3 sequences; 38% were seen once.

The chain is built from TRBV20-1 and TRBJ1-1, with D unresolved. Sequencing used blood. This sequence was found in a man younger than 35 with Graves' hyperthyroidism. The CDR3 sequence is CSANVPGTEAFF. CDR3 in DNA: TGCAGTGCTAACGTCCCCGGCACTGAAGCTTTCTTT.